Listed here is a single T cell receptor (beta chain). The V and J ends lost 3 bases and 3 bases respectively, with 17 bases between them. Germline V gives CDR1 MNHEY, CDR2 SVGAGI. The CDR3 spans 16 residues. The entry originates in a study of T cells after yellow fever vaccination. A universal primer site and UMIs were added as TCR cDNA was made by 5'RACE template switching. A single record per CDR3 protein comes from TCRdb applying MiXCR to the 5' RACE reads. Seen here are around 400,000 distinct CDR3 sequences, roughly 11% observed once, and the top ten hold 18%. V gene TRBV6-5 combines with J gene TRBJ2-5; D perhaps matches TRBD2 (6 bases). The sequence came from a man aged 18-30 years who received the YFV17D yellow fever vaccine. Material: PBMCs, obtained on the day of the first yellow fever vaccination. CDR3 residues: CASSYVGLSLEETQYF. As DNA, the CDR3 is TGTGCCAGCAGTTATGTGGGACTTAGCCTGGAAGAGACCCAGTACTTC.